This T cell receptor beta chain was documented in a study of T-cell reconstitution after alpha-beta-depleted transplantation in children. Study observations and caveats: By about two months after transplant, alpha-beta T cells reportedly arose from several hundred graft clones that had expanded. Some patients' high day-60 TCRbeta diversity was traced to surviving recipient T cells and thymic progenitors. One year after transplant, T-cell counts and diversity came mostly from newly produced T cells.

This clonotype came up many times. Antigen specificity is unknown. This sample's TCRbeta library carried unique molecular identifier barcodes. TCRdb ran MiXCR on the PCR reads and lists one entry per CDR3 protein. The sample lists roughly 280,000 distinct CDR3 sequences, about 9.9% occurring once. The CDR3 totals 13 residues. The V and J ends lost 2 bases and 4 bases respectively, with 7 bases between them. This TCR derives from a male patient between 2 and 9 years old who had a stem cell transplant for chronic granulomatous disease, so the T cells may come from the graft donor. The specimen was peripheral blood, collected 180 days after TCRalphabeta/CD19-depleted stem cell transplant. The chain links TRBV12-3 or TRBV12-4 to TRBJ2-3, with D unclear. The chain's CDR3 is CASSLTPADTQYF. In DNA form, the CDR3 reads TGTGCCAGCAGTTTAACCCCGGCAGATACGCAGTATTTT.